The entry below describes one TCR beta chain. Its antigen is not known. Generation of TCR cDNA used 5'RACE template switching (which added a universal primer site and UMIs). Each CDR3 protein is one row after TCRdb ran MiXCR on the 5' RACE reads. In the table there are some 240,000 distinct CDR3 sequences, roughly 3.3% of which are singletons. This CDR3 has 17 amino acids. V dropped 3 bases and J dropped 2; count of bases not matched to a gene: 12. The sample belongs to a study of T cells after yellow fever vaccination. Turning to the study itself: Preparation of the low-cell-number fractions used SMART-Seq v4 Ultra Low Input.

Study-wide results and limits: High-abundance clonotypes from the bulk population could contaminate FACS-sorted repertoires. Weaker, the secondary response peaked sooner, at day 5 versus 15.

The rearrangement joins TRBV12-3 or TRBV12-4 to TRBJ1-2, with 7 positions matching TRBD1. The sequences come from CD4+ T cells sorted from PBMCs, collected 10 days after the yellow fever booster vaccination. This sequence was found in a man aged 18 to 30 who received the YFV17D yellow fever vaccine. CDR3 sequence: CASSLSTGTIKNYGYTF. In DNA, the CDR3 is TGTGCCAGCAGTTTGTCGACAGGGACTATTAAGAACTATGGCTACACCTTC.